Below are 16 T cell receptor beta chains sequenced from a single sample in a study of T cell repertoires in cytomegalovirus infection. Using its own MiXCR run on the reads, TCRdb lists one record per CDR3 protein. The table lists roughly 720,000 distinct CDR3 sequences, less than 40% of them singletons. The sequencing input was PBMCs. The receptor source for this set is a human donor in good health (CMV status not recorded). Some clones in this sample may be carry-over from other donors' samples.

In this sample, this clonotype turned up a few times. In this CDR3 the conserved last residue, phenylalanine or tryptophan, is missing, so a read error is likely. No DNA is shown, since the ends of the CDR3 on it are uncertain; the CDR3 is the one TCRdb lists. The V call is TRBV5-1, the J call TRBJ2-1; the table assigns TRBD2, which was not confirmed against the DNA. The germline CDR1 and CDR2 sequences are SGHRS and YFSETQ. Termini included, the CDR3 measures 14 amino acids. This CDR3 is CASSLGSGANEQFL.

The chain recombines TRBV15 with TRBJ2-7; no clear D. The CDR3 extends over 14 amino acids. From germline, CDR1 is LNHNV and CDR2 YYDKDF (reference sequence). The ends were cut back, 1 base at V and 3 bases at J, with 10 bases in the middle. This CDR3 is CATSRGRTNYEQYF. In DNA, the CDR3 is TGTGCCACCAGCAGAGGCCGGACGAACTACGAGCAGTACTTC.

This chain connects TRBV11-3 to TRBJ2-1, with 13 bases that match TRBD2. The CDR3 sequence is 15 residues long. V lost 7 bases to trimming and J lost 7 bases; unmatched junction nucleotides: 7. CDR1 SGHNT and CDR2 YENEEA come from the germline V gene. The CDR3 DNA follows: TGTGCCAGCATCTCAAGGACTAGCGGGAGAAATGAGCAGTTCTTC. This encodes CASISRTSGRNEQFF.

V usage is TRBV7-2 and J usage is TRBJ1-4; 10 nucleotides match TRBD1. V lost 3 bases and J lost 3; bases outside the gene matches: 1. The CDR3 covers 15 residues. Germline CDR1 is SGHTA and CDR2 is FQGNSA. The CDR3 loop is CASSLTGGSNEKLFF. The CDR3 DNA follows: TGTGCCAGCAGCTTGACAGGGGGCTCTAATGAAAAACTGTTTTTT.

This chain joins TRBV2 and TRBJ1-3; no clear D. Germline loops: CDR1 SNHLY, CDR2 FYNNEI. CDR3 size: 14 residues. Trimming pared 7 bases from V and 7 bases from J, leaving 17 bases between. CDR3 in amino acids: CASIPTDLSNTIYF. The CDR3 DNA follows: TGTGCCAGCATCCCTACCGACCTATCTAACACCATATATTTT.

Of note for this clonotype: The CDR3 carries no conserved terminal phenylalanine or tryptophan, so it likely arises from a read error. The rearrangement joins TRBV6-6 to TRBJ2-7; D not certain. Trimming removed 5 bases at V and 4 bases at J, with 12 bases between. The CDR3 runs to 13 residues. Germline CDR1 is MNHNY and CDR2 is SVGAGI (reference sequence). The CDR3 sequence: CASSENPGYEQYY. The CDR3 DNA reads as TGTGCCAGCAGTGAGAACCCAGGTTACGAGCAGTACTAC.

V is TRBV7-4 and J is TRBJ1-6; D unclear. Germline-derived CDR1 and CDR2 are SGHVT and SQSDAQ. V was shortened by 1 base and J by 13 bases, with 8 bases between the two germline ends. This CDR3 has 12 amino acids. In nucleotides, the CDR3 is TGTGCCAGCAGCTTAGGAGTAAGGCCCCTCCACTTT. Translating gives CASSLGVRPLHF.

The rearrangement links TRBV6-1 to TRBJ2-7; D call uncertain. The CDR3 runs to 14 residues. V was pared by 2 bases and J by 2 bases, with 10 bases between. Germline CDR1 reads MNHNS; CDR2 reads SASEGT. The CDR3 sequence is CASSEMERAYEQYF. The CDR3 DNA sequence: TGTGCCAGCAGTGAAATGGAGAGAGCCTACGAGCAGTACTTC.

This clonotype was recorded many times. The chain links TRBV28 to TRBJ1-2; a possible D gene is TRBD1 (6 bases). The CDR3 covers 18 residues. V was shortened by 1 base and J by 1 base, with 19 bases between the two germline ends. The germline CDR1 and CDR2 sequences are MDHEN and SYDVKM. CDR3 region: CASSLLGWGGVDNYGYTF. Written as DNA, the CDR3 is TGTGCCAGCAGTTTATTAGGGTGGGGGGGCGTTGATAACTATGGCTACACCTTC.

This sequence joins TRBV7-9 and TRBJ1-3; D is undetermined. Per the germline V gene, CDR1 is SEHNR and CDR2 is FQNEAQ (reference sequence). The CDR3 covers 13 residues. V was cut by 1 base and J by 8 bases, with 9 bases left in between. This chain's CDR3 is CASSLVAGDTIYF. In DNA form, the CDR3 reads TGTGCCAGCAGCTTAGTGGCCGGGGACACCATATATTTT.

This clonotype has a handful of counts. The V and J genes are TRBV27 and TRBJ1-5; a weak D match, TRBD1 (6 bases). The CDR3 consists of 18 residues. The germline V gene has CDR1 MNHEY and CDR2 SMNVEV (reference sequence). Deletions cut 5 bases from V and 5 bases from J, with 25 bases between. The CDR3 nucleotides are TGTGCCAGCAGTCCGCTCCATGTTTCCAGGACAGCAGATCAGCCCCAGCATTTT. Translating it yields CASSPLHVSRTADQPQHF.

Note on this clonotype: A read error may account for a junction end that differs from germline. J is TRBJ2-5 and V is TRBV7-6; 12 nucleotides agree with TRBD1. CDR3 length: 16 residues. From germline, CDR1 is SGHVS and CDR2 FNYEAQ. For the CDR3, the DNA is TGTGCTAGCAGCGTGGGGACAGGGGGCGCCGAAGAGACCCAGTACTTC. Translating it yields CASSVGTGGAEETQYF.

This clonotype was picked up a small number of times. This chain links TRBV6-5 with TRBJ2-2, with a tentative D call TRBD2 (6 bases). This CDR3 region has 16 residues. Germline lookup yields CDR1 MNHEY and CDR2 SVGAGI. V was pared by 2 bases and J by 4 bases, with 14 bases between. DNA of the CDR3: TGTGCCAGCAGTTACGGGTTAGCGGTGCCCACCGGGGAGCTGTTTTTT. It yields the protein CASSYGLAVPTGELFF.

This clonotype was picked up a small number of times. This chain joins TRBV6-8 and TRBJ2-2; D remains ambiguous. There are 13 residues in the CDR3. V lost 8 bases and J 3 bases, leaving 10 bases between the germline ends. The V gene's germline CDR1 is MNHGY and CDR2 SAAAGT. This CDR3 is CASGLPYTGELFF. The CDR3 nucleotides are TGTGCCAGCGGGCTACCCTACACCGGGGAGCTGTTTTTT.

This clonotype was found a few times. This chain uses TRBV7-6 with TRBJ2-5; D not certain. Trimming pared 6 bases from V and 1 base from J, leaving 12 bases between. Germline CDR1 and CDR2: SGHVS and FNYEAQ. This CDR3 has 14 amino acids. CDR3: CASSPETSQETQYF. Written as DNA, the CDR3 is TGTGCCAGCAGTCCCGAAACGTCCCAAGAGACCCAGTACTTC.

There are a few counts of this clonotype. The chain carries TRBV28 and TRBJ1-1; TRBD1 might be the D (5 bases). The germline V gene encodes CDR1 MDHEN and CDR2 SYDVKM. CDR3 length equals 18 residues. Trimming took off 3 bases at V and 5 bases at J, with 25 bases between the two ends. In DNA, the CDR3 is TGTGCCAGCAGTTTGGGTTGGGGGAGGGCCCTGCCGGAGACTGAAGCTTTCTTT. This gives the protein CASSLGWGRALPETEAFF.